This T cell receptor (beta chain) was found in a study of somatic mutations in cytotoxic T cells in rheumatoid arthritis (dated 2017 in TCRdb). Turning to the overall study: Right after diagnosis and prior to the start of any treatment, roughly 30 ml EDTA of peripheral blood was drawn from patients. Some T-cell populations stained with V beta antibodies were sorted by flow on a FACSAria II or Sony SH800 to nearly 100% purity, with sorted V beta1+ cells additionally subjected to TCRB sequencing. Whether expanded CD8+ T-cell clones in untreated, newly diagnosed rheumatoid arthritis carry somatic mutations was the study question, and clonality was characterized with TCRB deep sequencing. For roughly 63 rheumatoid arthritis patients and fewer than 25 healthy controls, TCRB deep sequencing was carried out. The median ages of the patient and control groups were essentially identical.

Overall study results and their limits: The slight underrepresentation of TRBV07 in patients was not corrected for multiple comparisons. CD8+ T-cell clonality in rheumatoid arthritis patients was not significantly different from that in age-matched healthy controls. An increase of CD8+ clonality with age was seen in patients (Spearman r=0.49) but not in healthy controls. In about an eighth of the roughly 60 patients the largest CD8+ clone exceeded 20% of CD8+ cells, and several identical CD8+ TCRB sequences were shared between blood and synovial fluid. The antigen targets of the expanded CD8+ clones were unknown, and absence from virus-specific databases did not rule out viral specificity.

On this clone: Its antigen specificity is not known. Base qualities are missing; no much larger clone stands one base away.

On an AutoMACS, CD4+ and CD8+ cells were isolated via positive magnetic bead selection, and their purity was verified by flow cytometry. Clonal expansions were first screened by flow cytometry with a TCR V beta antibody panel, then characterized by TCRB deep sequencing of sorted CD8+ fractions. Peripheral blood mononuclear cells were obtained using density gradient separation with Ficoll-Paque PLUS. Using Nucleospin Tissue or Tissue XS kits, DNA was extracted from CD4-enriched, CD8-enriched or PBMC samples, with quantification by a Qubit 2.0 fluorometer. TCRB CDR3 sequencing used the immunoSEQ assay on genomic DNA. The source study handled its data this way. Published virus-specific TCRB sequences were compared with patient CD8+ clones larger than 1%, and only a few matches were found. Analyses were restricted to productive TCRB rearrangements. Defining a clone by its unique TCRB CDR3 sequence, the study calculated clonality as a productive clonality index derived from Shannon entropy. The template counts of each clone relative to the total templates per sample were used to calculate repertoire overlap between two samples. A correlation with a Spearman r of around 0.6 was found between V-gene usage by flow cytometry and V-gene usage by TCRB sequencing. Not all clones reach the TCRdb copy of this immuneACCESS table, which keeps in-frame sequences only. Checked studies attribute under half of the gap to unresolved V genes and leave the rest unexplained. V and J calls and clone size come straight from that table; D and trimming were deduced from the DNA. The sample table shows some 30,000 clones, and about 87% are seen once. Roughly a tenth of the sample rests with the top ten.

CDR1 and CDR2 are read off the germline V gene as SGHVS and FQNEAQ. Including the terminal cysteine and phenylalanine, the CDR3 comprises 15 residues. Here the CDR3 DNA is all that survives: 45 bases in frame from base 1. Compared with germline, V lacks 3 bases and J lacks 8 bases; bases without a gene match: 10. Sequenced sample: CD8+ T cells sorted from blood. The chain joins TRBV7-8 to TRBJ2-1, and 7 bases in between align with TRBD2. The source is an adult with rheumatoid arthritis. The sequenced DNA is TGTGCCAGCAGCTTGCGGGCGGGAGTGTTCGATGAGCAGTTCTTC. Translated, this is CASSLRAGVFDEQFF.